This is a list of T cell receptor beta chains from one sample in a study of T cell repertoires in cytomegalovirus infection. Via MiXCR, TCRdb re-called the reads, giving one row per CDR3 protein. The table includes roughly 69,000 distinct CDR3 sequences, around 28% detected once. What these receptors recognize is not known. The material was CD8+ T cells from cultured PBMCs, obtained from culture after CMV antigen stimulation. The origin of the receptors is a human donor in good health (CMV status not recorded). Some clones in this sample may be carry-over from other donors' samples. CDR3s include the opening cysteine and the closing phenylalanine or tryptophan. A D gene is named only where the DNA matches it firmly. The size of a clone is reported for some rows only, either as once, few or many, or as a class for expanded clones.

d_call: NA; clone_size: NA; j_call: TRBJ1-2; cdr3_length: 14; v_call: TRBV24-1; cdr3_nt: TGTGCCACCAGTGATTTGGGGACATCTTATGGCTACACCTTC; cdr3_aa: CATSDLGTSYGYTF
d_call: NA; clone_size: NA; j_call: TRBJ2-2; cdr3_length: 12; v_call: TRBV12-3/TRBV12-4; cdr3_nt: TGTGCCAGCAGTAGGAGCACCGGGGAGCTGTTTTTT; cdr3_aa: CASSRSTGELFF
d_call: NA; clone_size: NA; j_call: TRBJ1-2; cdr3_length: 14; v_call: TRBV27; cdr3_nt: TGTGCCAGCAGCCCCTTGGCAGGGCTCTATGGCTACACCTTC; cdr3_aa: CASSPLAGLYGYTF
d_call: TRBD1; clone_size: few; j_call: TRBJ1-4; cdr3_length: 15; v_call: TRBV12-3/TRBV12-4; cdr3_nt: TGTGCCAGCGGTGTCTTACAGGGGCGGAGTGAAAAACTGTTTTTT; cdr3_aa: CASGVLQGRSEKLFF
d_call: NA; clone_size: NA; j_call: TRBJ1-2; cdr3_length: 20; v_call: TRBV19; cdr3_nt: TGTGCCAGTAGTACTCCGAGCTTGCATAGGGACCTCGAGACTAACTATGGCTACACCTTC; cdr3_aa: CASSTPSLHRDLETNYGYTF
d_call: NA; clone_size: NA; j_call: TRBJ2-1; cdr3_length: 16; v_call: TRBV7-3; cdr3_nt: TGTGCCAGCAGCTCGGGGGGCAATACCCTCTACAATGAGCAGTTCTTC; cdr3_aa: CASSSGGNTLYNEQFF
d_call: TRBD2; clone_size: NA; j_call: TRBJ2-1; cdr3_length: 12; v_call: TRBV3-1; cdr3_nt: TGTGCCAGCAGCCACCGGGGGGGAGAGCAGTTCTTC; cdr3_aa: CASSHRGGEQFF
d_call: TRBD1; clone_size: once; j_call: TRBJ1-1; cdr3_length: 14; v_call: TRBV6-2/TRBV6-3; cdr3_nt: TGTGCCAGCAGTTGGACAGGGGGCTGGGCTGAAGCTTTCTTT; cdr3_aa: CASSWTGGWAEAFF
d_call: NA; clone_size: few; j_call: TRBJ1-2; cdr3_length: 14; v_call: TRBV29-1; cdr3_nt: TGCAGCGTTGAAGATGGCGAACAGAACTATGGCTACACCTTC; cdr3_aa: CSVEDGEQNYGYTF
d_call: NA; clone_size: many; j_call: TRBJ1-1; cdr3_length: 11; v_call: TRBV7-2; cdr3_nt: TGTGCCAGCGGGTTCAACACTGAAGCTTTCTTT; cdr3_aa: CASGFNTEAFF
d_call: NA; clone_size: NA; j_call: TRBJ2-7; cdr3_length: 13; v_call: TRBV5-1; cdr3_nt: TGCGCCAGCAGCTTACAAAAGGGCCACGAGCAGTACTTC; cdr3_aa: CASSLQKGHEQYF
d_call: NA; clone_size: NA; j_call: TRBJ2-2; cdr3_length: 18; v_call: TRBV19; cdr3_nt: TGTGCCAGTAGTGGTCCGGACCCAGCCCTCCCACCCACCGGGGAGCTGTTTTTT; cdr3_aa: CASSGPDPALPPTGELFF
d_call: NA; clone_size: NA; j_call: TRBJ2-4; cdr3_length: 16; v_call: TRBV11-2; cdr3_nt: TGTGCCAGCAGCTTAGGATGGGGTTTAGCCAAAAACATTCAGTACTTC; cdr3_aa: CASSLGWGLAKNIQYF
d_call: NA; clone_size: few; j_call: TRBJ1-2; cdr3_length: 14; v_call: TRBV28; cdr3_nt: TGTGCCAGCAGTTTATTACGTAAAAACTATGGCTACACCTTC; cdr3_aa: CASSLLRKNYGYTF
d_call: NA; clone_size: once; j_call: TRBJ2-2; cdr3_length: 15; v_call: TRBV9; cdr3_nt: TGTGCCAGCAGCGACTTATGGGAGCGCGGGGGGGAGCTGTTTTTT; cdr3_aa: CASSDLWERGGELFF
d_call: TRBD2; clone_size: NA; j_call: TRBJ2-1; cdr3_length: 14; v_call: TRBV6-2/TRBV6-3; cdr3_nt: TGTGCCAGCAAACTAGCGGGGGCCTACAATGAGCAGTTCTTC; cdr3_aa: CASKLAGAYNEQFF
d_call: NA; clone_size: few; j_call: TRBJ2-6; cdr3_length: 19; v_call: TRBV6-1; cdr3_nt: TGTGCCAGCAGTGAAGACTCAGGGTTTTGGATAGCTGGGGCCAACGTCCTGACTTTC; cdr3_aa: CASSEDSGFWIAGANVLTF
d_call: NA; clone_size: NA; j_call: TRBJ2-2; cdr3_length: 12; v_call: TRBV12-3/TRBV12-4; cdr3_nt: TGTGCCAGCAGTGGGATAACCGGGGAGCTGTTTTTT; cdr3_aa: CASSGITGELFF
d_call: NA; clone_size: many; j_call: TRBJ2-1; cdr3_length: 13; v_call: TRBV11-2; cdr3_nt: TGTGCCAGCAGCTCGACCTCCTATATTGAGCAGTTCTTC; cdr3_aa: CASSSTSYIEQFF
d_call: NA; clone_size: NA; j_call: TRBJ2-1; cdr3_length: 13; v_call: TRBV23-1; cdr3_nt: TGCGCCAGCACTACGACAGATTACAATGAGCAGTTCTTC; cdr3_aa: CASTTTDYNEQFF
d_call: TRBD2; clone_size: NA; j_call: TRBJ2-7; cdr3_length: 14; v_call: TRBV20-1; cdr3_nt: TGCAGTGCCCGAGAGAGTACTAGCGGGGTCGAGCAGTACTTC; cdr3_aa: CSARESTSGVEQYF
d_call: TRBD2; clone_size: NA; j_call: TRBJ2-1; cdr3_length: 16; v_call: TRBV5-6; cdr3_nt: TGTGCCAGCAGCTTGGCGCTAGCGGGGAGTAACAATGAGCAGTTCTTC; cdr3_aa: CASSLALAGSNNEQFF
d_call: TRBD1; clone_size: few; j_call: TRBJ2-4; cdr3_length: 13; v_call: TRBV7-8; cdr3_nt: TGTGCCAGCAGCCCTATCAGGGGGAACATTCAGTACTTC; cdr3_aa: CASSPIRGNIQYF
d_call: NA; clone_size: many; j_call: TRBJ2-1; cdr3_length: 14; v_call: TRBV7-9; cdr3_nt: TGTGCCAGCAGCTTAAGTGGCTCCTACAATGAGCAGTTCTTC; cdr3_aa: CASSLSGSYNEQFF
d_call: TRBD2; clone_size: NA; j_call: TRBJ2-1; cdr3_length: 16; v_call: TRBV12-3/TRBV12-4; cdr3_nt: TGTGCCAGCAGTTTGGGTATAGCGGGAGCCGGCAATGAGCAGTTCTTC; cdr3_aa: CASSLGIAGAGNEQFF
d_call: NA; clone_size: NA; j_call: TRBJ2-3; cdr3_length: 15; v_call: TRBV7-3; cdr3_nt: TGTGCCAGCAGCTTAACGGGGGGACCCACAGATACGCAGTATTTT; cdr3_aa: CASSLTGGPTDTQYF
d_call: NA; clone_size: NA; j_call: TRBJ2-1; cdr3_length: 13; v_call: TRBV28; cdr3_nt: TGTGCCAGCAGTTTTCCAGGGGGAGGTGAGCAGTTCTTC; cdr3_aa: CASSFPGGGEQFF
d_call: NA; clone_size: NA; j_call: TRBJ1-5; cdr3_length: 13; v_call: TRBV2; cdr3_nt: TGTGCCAGCAGTGATTATGGGAATCAGCCCCAGCATTTT; cdr3_aa: CASSDYGNQPQHF
d_call: NA; clone_size: once; j_call: TRBJ1-1; cdr3_length: 14; v_call: TRBV4-1; cdr3_nt: TGCGCCAGCAGCCAAGGACGGGGGAACACTGAAGCTTTCTTT; cdr3_aa: CASSQGRGNTEAFF
d_call: NA; clone_size: NA; j_call: TRBJ2-5; cdr3_length: 16; v_call: TRBV5-6; cdr3_nt: TGTGCCAGCAGCTTGTCGACGACTAGATATCAAGAGACCCAGTACTTC; cdr3_aa: CASSLSTTRYQETQYF
d_call: NA; clone_size: few; j_call: TRBJ1-1; cdr3_length: 14; v_call: TRBV7-3; cdr3_nt: TGTGCCAGCAGGCCAGCTGGGGGAAACACTGAAGCTTTCTTT; cdr3_aa: CASRPAGGNTEAFF
d_call: TRBD1; clone_size: few; j_call: TRBJ2-7; cdr3_length: 12; v_call: TRBV27; cdr3_nt: TGTGCCAGCGGCGACAGGGACCACGAGCAGTACTTC; cdr3_aa: CASGDRDHEQYF
d_call: NA; clone_size: many; j_call: TRBJ2-2; cdr3_length: 14; v_call: TRBV11-3; cdr3_nt: TGTGCCAGCACGGGGGCGCCTGGCACCGGGGAGCTGTTTTTT; cdr3_aa: CASTGAPGTGELFF
d_call: NA; clone_size: few; j_call: TRBJ1-1; cdr3_length: 15; v_call: TRBV30; cdr3_nt: TGTGCCTGGAGTGTAGGGTACGGGGAGAGGACTGAAGCTTTCTTT; cdr3_aa: CAWSVGYGERTEAFF
d_call: NA; clone_size: few; j_call: TRBJ1-2; cdr3_length: 12; v_call: TRBV12-3/TRBV12-4; cdr3_nt: TGTGCCAGCAGGCGGGACAACTATGGCTACACCTTC; cdr3_aa: CASRRDNYGYTF
d_call: TRBD1; clone_size: many; j_call: TRBJ1-1; cdr3_length: 14; v_call: TRBV6-5; cdr3_nt: TGTGCCAGCAGTTGGCACAGGGGTGGGACTGAAGCTTTCTTT; cdr3_aa: CASSWHRGGTEAFF
d_call: TRBD1; clone_size: many; j_call: TRBJ1-1; cdr3_length: 15; v_call: TRBV7-6; cdr3_nt: TGTGCCAGCAGCTTAGGGGCAGGGGGGGCCACTGAAGCTTTCTTT; cdr3_aa: CASSLGAGGATEAFF
d_call: NA; clone_size: NA; j_call: TRBJ2-5; cdr3_length: 16; v_call: TRBV5-1; cdr3_nt: TGCGCCAGCAGCTTGGGAGGCGGGGAGATTGAAGGGACCCAGTACTTC; cdr3_aa: CASSLGGGEIEGTQYF
d_call: TRBD1; clone_size: few; j_call: TRBJ1-2; cdr3_length: 15; v_call: TRBV5-5; cdr3_nt: TGTGCCAGCAGCTTGTCAGGGGGTACATCTTATGGCTACACCTTC; cdr3_aa: CASSLSGGTSYGYTF
d_call: TRBD2; clone_size: many; j_call: TRBJ2-1; cdr3_length: 13; v_call: TRBV11-2; cdr3_nt: TGTGCCAGCAGCTTCGTCGGGGGGAATGAGCAGTTCTTC; cdr3_aa: CASSFVGGNEQFF
d_call: TRBD1; clone_size: many; j_call: TRBJ2-3; cdr3_length: 18; v_call: TRBV6-5; cdr3_nt: TGTGCCAGCAGTTACTCGATCCGCGACAGGGCCCGGGAAGATACGCAGTATTTT; cdr3_aa: CASSYSIRDRAREDTQYF
d_call: TRBD2; clone_size: NA; j_call: TRBJ2-5; cdr3_length: 14; v_call: TRBV29-1; cdr3_nt: TGCAGCGTGCCCGGGGGAGGGTTCCAAGAGACCCAGTACTTC; cdr3_aa: CSVPGGGFQETQYF
d_call: NA; clone_size: NA; j_call: TRBJ1-2; cdr3_length: 14; v_call: TRBV2; cdr3_nt: TGTGCCAGCAGCGAGTTTAGGGTTAACTATGGCTACACCTTC; cdr3_aa: CASSEFRVNYGYTF
d_call: NA; clone_size: NA; j_call: TRBJ2-6; cdr3_length: 15; v_call: TRBV11-2; cdr3_nt: TGTGCCAGCAGCTTTTCCTCCTCTGGGGCCAACGTCCTGACTTTC; cdr3_aa: CASSFSSSGANVLTF
d_call: TRBD1; clone_size: many; j_call: TRBJ2-6; cdr3_length: 20; v_call: TRBV6-2/TRBV6-3; cdr3_nt: TGTGCCAGCAGCCTAGCCTCCGGGACAGGTTCATTTACTGGGGCCAACGTCCTGACTTTC; cdr3_aa: CASSLASGTGSFTGANVLTF
d_call: TRBD1; clone_size: few; j_call: TRBJ2-5; cdr3_length: 18; v_call: TRBV11-2; cdr3_nt: TGTGCCAGCAGCTTAGAGGGACAGGGGGCTTCGCTTGATGAGACCCAGTACTTC; cdr3_aa: CASSLEGQGASLDETQYF
d_call: NA; clone_size: NA; j_call: TRBJ1-6; cdr3_length: 13; v_call: TRBV27; cdr3_nt: TGTGCCAGCAGTTGGGGGGCTAATTCACCCCTCCACTTT; cdr3_aa: CASSWGANSPLHF
d_call: NA; clone_size: NA; j_call: TRBJ1-5; cdr3_length: 12; v_call: TRBV7-9; cdr3_nt: TGTGCCAGCAGCTCGGGTCCTCAGCCCCAGCATTTT; cdr3_aa: CASSSGPQPQHF
d_call: TRBD2; clone_size: few; j_call: TRBJ2-2; cdr3_length: 18; v_call: TRBV7-6; cdr3_nt: TGTGCCAGCAGCCCCGGACAGGGACTAGCGGGGAAAGGCGGGGAGCTGTTTTTT; cdr3_aa: CASSPGQGLAGKGGELFF
d_call: NA; clone_size: NA; j_call: TRBJ2-1; cdr3_length: 13; v_call: TRBV7-2; cdr3_nt: TGTGCCAGCAGCCACCCCCCGCCTGATGAGCAGTTCTTC; cdr3_aa: CASSHPPPDEQFF
d_call: NA; clone_size: few; j_call: TRBJ2-2; cdr3_length: 16; v_call: TRBV24-1; cdr3_nt: TGTGCCACCAGTGACACCGGGACTCTCTACACCGGGGAGCTGTTTTTT; cdr3_aa: CATSDTGTLYTGELFF
d_call: NA; clone_size: NA; j_call: TRBJ2-1; cdr3_length: 19; v_call: TRBV20-1; cdr3_nt: TGCAGTGCTAGAGATTTGGACCGAGTCAGCGGTTCCTCCTACAATGAGCAGTTCTTC; cdr3_aa: CSARDLDRVSGSSYNEQFF
d_call: NA; clone_size: few; j_call: TRBJ1-2; cdr3_length: 11; v_call: TRBV7-8; cdr3_nt: TGTGCCAGCCAGGGTTACTATGGCTACACCTTC; cdr3_aa: CASQGYYGYTF
d_call: NA; clone_size: NA; j_call: TRBJ2-2; cdr3_length: 14; v_call: TRBV19; cdr3_nt: TGTGCCAGTAGCCCCACTGCGGGGCTCAGGGAGCTGTTTTTT; cdr3_aa: CASSPTAGLRELFF